The entry that follows covers one T cell receptor beta chain sequence. Its antigen is not known. This sample stems from a study of T cells in localized non-small cell lung cancer. This table comes from immunoSEQ multiplex PCR, and its TCRdb copy is limited to in-frame clones, with some not included. The sample has under 35,000 clones, approximately 92% seen once. Notes on the study in general: Uninvolved adjacent lung showed the highest T cell clonality, exceeding tumor. Sequencing was restricted to one tumor region; therefore, heterogeneity remains possible. A denser population of T cells in blood accompanied longer overall survival. Median roughly 57 top-100 tumor clones were shared with paired adjacent lung.

Germline V lookup: CDR1 MNHNY, CDR2 SVGAGI (reference sequence). With 6 bases removed from V and 2 bases from J, the gap between germline ends came to 11 bases. CDR3 length: 13 residues. The chain has TRBV6-6 and TRBJ2-7; D unclear. This receptor was identified in a woman between 35 and 70 years old with stage III lung adenocarcinoma. The specimen was peripheral blood mononuclear cells, collected before any cancer treatment. The CDR3 loop reads CASRTAQTYEQYF. The CDR3 nucleotides read TGTGCCAGCAGAACTGCTCAAACCTACGAGCAGTACTTC.